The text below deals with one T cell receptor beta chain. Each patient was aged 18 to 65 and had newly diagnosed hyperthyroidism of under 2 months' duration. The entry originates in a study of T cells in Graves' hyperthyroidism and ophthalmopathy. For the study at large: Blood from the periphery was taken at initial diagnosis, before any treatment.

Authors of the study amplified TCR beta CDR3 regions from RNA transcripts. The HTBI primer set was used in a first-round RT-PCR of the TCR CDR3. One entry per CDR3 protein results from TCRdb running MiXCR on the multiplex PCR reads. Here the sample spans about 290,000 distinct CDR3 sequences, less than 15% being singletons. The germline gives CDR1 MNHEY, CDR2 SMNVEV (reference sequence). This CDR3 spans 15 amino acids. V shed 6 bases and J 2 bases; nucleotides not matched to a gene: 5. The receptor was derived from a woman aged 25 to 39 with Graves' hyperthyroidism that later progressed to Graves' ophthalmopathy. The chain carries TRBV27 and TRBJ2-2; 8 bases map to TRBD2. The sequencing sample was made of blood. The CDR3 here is CASSVGTSNTGELFF. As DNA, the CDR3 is TGTGCCAGCAGCGTGGGGACTAGTAACACCGGGGAGCTGTTTTTT.